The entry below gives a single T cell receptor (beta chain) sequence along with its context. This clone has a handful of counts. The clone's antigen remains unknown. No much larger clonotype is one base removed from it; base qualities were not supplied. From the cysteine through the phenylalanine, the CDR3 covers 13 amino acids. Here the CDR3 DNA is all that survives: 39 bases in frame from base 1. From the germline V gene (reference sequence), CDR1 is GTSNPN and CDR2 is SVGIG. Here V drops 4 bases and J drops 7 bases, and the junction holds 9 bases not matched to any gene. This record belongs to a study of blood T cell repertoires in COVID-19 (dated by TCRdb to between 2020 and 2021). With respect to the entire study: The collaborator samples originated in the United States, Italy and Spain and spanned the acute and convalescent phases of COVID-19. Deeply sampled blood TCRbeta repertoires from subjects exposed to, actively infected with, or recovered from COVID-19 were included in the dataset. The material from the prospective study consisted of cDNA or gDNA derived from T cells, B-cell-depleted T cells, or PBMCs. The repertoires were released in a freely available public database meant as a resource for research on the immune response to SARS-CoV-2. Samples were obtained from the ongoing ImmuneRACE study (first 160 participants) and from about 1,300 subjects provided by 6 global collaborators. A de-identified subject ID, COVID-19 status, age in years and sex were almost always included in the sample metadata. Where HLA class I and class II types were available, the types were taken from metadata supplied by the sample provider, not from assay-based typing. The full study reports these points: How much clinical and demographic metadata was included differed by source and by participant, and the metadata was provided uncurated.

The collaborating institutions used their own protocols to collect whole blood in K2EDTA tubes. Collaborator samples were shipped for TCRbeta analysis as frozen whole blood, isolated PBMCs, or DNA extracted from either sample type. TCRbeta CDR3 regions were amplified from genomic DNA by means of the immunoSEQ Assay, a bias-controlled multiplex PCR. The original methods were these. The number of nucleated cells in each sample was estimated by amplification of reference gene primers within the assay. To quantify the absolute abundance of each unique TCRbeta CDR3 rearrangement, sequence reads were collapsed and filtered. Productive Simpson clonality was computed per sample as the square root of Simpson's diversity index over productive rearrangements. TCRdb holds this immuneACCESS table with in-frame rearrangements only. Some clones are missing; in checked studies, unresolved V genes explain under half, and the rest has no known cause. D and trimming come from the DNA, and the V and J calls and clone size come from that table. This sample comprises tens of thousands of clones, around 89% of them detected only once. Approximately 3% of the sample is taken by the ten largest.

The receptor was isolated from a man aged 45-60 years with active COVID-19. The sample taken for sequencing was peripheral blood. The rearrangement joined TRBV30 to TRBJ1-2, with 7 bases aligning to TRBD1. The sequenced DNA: TGTGCCTGGATCTTGACAGGGAATCTTGGCTACACCTTC. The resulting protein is CAWILTGNLGYTF.